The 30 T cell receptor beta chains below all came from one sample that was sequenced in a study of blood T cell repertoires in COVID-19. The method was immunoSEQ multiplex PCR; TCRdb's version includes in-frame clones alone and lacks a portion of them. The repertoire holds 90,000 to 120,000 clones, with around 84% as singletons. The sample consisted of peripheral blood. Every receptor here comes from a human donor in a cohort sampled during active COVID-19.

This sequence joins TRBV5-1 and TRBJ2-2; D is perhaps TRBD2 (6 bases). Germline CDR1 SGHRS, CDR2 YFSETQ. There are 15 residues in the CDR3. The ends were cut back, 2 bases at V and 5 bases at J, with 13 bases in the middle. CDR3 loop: CASSFGGAETGELFF. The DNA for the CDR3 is TGCGCCAGCAGCTTTGGAGGGGCGGAAACCGGGGAGCTGTTTTTT.

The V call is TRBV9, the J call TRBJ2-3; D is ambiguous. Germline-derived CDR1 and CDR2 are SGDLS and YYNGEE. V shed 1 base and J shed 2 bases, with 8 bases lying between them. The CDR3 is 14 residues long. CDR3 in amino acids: CASSVMADTDTQYF. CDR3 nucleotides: TGTGCCAGCAGCGTAATGGCGGACACAGATACGCAGTATTTT.

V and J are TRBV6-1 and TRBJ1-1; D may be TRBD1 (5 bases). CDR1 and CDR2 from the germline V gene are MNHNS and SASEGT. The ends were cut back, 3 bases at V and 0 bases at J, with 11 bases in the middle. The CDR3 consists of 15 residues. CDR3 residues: CASSERGFMNTEAFF. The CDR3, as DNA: TGTGCCAGCAGTGAGCGGGGGTTCATGAACACTGAAGCTTTCTTT.

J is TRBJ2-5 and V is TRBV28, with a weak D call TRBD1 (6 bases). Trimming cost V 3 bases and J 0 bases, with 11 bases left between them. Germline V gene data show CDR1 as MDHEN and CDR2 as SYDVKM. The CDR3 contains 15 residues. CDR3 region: CASSLQGYNQETQYF. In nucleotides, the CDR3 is TGTGCCAGCAGTTTGCAGGGGTACAACCAAGAGACCCAGTACTTC.

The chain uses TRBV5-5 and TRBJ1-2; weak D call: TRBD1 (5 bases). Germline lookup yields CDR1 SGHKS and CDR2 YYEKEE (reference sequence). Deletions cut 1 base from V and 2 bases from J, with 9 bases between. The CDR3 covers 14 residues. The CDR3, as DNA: TGTGCCAGCAGCTTGCCCCAGGGAAACTATGGCTACACCTTC. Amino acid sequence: CASSLPQGNYGYTF.

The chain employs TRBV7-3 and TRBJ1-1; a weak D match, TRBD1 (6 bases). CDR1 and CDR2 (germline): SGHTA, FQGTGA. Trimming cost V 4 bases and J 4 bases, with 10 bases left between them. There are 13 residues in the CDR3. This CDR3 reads CASSYTQGTEAFF. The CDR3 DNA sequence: TGTGCCAGCAGCTATACACAGGGCACTGAAGCTTTCTTT.

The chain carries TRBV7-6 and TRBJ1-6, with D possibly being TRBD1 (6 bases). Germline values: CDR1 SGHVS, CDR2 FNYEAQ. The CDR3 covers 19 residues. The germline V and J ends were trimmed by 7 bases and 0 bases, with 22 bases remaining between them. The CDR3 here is CASTLLSGQKSSYNSPLHF. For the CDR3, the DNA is TGTGCCAGCACCCTCCTCAGCGGACAGAAAAGCTCCTATAATTCACCCCTCCACTTT.

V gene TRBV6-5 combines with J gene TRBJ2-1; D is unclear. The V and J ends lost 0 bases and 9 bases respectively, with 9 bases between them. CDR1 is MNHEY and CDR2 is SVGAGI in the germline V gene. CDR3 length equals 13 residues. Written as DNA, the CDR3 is TGTGCCAGCAGTTACTCTTCACGCGGTGAGCAGTTCTTC. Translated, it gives CASSYSSRGEQFF.

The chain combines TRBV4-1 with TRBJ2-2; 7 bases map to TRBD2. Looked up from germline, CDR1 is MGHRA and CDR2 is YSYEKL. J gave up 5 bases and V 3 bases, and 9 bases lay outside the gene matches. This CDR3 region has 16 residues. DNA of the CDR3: TGCGCCAGCAGCCAGTGGGGGGAGGGGCGAACCGGGGAGCTGTTTTTT. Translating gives CASSQWGEGRTGELFF.

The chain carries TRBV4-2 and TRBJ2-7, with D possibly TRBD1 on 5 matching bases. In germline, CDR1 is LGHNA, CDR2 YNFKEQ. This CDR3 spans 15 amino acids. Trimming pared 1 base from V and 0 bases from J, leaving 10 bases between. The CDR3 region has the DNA TGTGCCAGCAGCCAAGTCGCGGACAACTCCTACGAGCAGTACTTC. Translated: CASSQVADNSYEQYF.

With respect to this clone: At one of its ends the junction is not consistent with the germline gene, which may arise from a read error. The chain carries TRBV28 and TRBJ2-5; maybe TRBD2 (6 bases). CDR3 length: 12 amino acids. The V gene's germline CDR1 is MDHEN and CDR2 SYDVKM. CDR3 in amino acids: CASRGRFETQYF. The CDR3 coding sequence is TGTGCTAGCAGAGGGAGGTTTGAGACCCAGTACTTC.

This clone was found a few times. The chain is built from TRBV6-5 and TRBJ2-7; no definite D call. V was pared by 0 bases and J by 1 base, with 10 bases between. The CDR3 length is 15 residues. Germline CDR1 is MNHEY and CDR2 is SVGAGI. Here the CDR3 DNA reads TGTGCCAGCAGTTACTCGGGCAGGTCGTCCTACGAGCAGTACTTC. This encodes CASSYSGRSSYEQYF.

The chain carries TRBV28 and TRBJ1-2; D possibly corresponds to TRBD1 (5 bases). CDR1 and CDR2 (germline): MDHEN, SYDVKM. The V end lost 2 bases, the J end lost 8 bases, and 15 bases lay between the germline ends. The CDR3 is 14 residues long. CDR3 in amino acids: CASSLVGAMRGYTF. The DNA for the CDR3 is TGTGCCAGCAGTTTAGTTGGGGCCATGAGGGGCTACACCTTC.

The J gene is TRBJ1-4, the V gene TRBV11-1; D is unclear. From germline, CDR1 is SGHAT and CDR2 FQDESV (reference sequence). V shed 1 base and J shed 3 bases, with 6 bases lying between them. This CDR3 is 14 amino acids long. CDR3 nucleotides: TGTGCCAGCAGCTTAGGCGGATCTAATGAAAAACTGTTTTTT. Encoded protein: CASSLGGSNEKLFF. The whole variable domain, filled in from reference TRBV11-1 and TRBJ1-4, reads EAEVAQSPRYKITEKSQAVAFWCDPISGHATLYWYRQILGQGPELLVQFQDESVVDDSQLPKDRFSAERLKGVDSTLKIQPAELGDSAMYLCASSLGGSNEKLFFGSGTQLSVL.

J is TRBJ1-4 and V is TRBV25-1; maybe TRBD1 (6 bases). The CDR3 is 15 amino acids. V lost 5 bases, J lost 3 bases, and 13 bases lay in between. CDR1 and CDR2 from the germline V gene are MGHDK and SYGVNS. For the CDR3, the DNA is TGTGCCAGCAGTCATACAGGGACCGCTAATGAAAAACTGTTTTTT. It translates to CASSHTGTANEKLFF.

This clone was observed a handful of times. CDR3 in amino acids: CASSYPGQGNTGELFF. CDR3 nucleotides: TGTGCCAGCAGCTACCCCGGACAGGGCAACACCGGGGAGCTGTTTTTT. The chain has TRBV28 and TRBJ2-2, with TRBD1 matching 8 bases. Germline values: CDR1 MDHEN, CDR2 SYDVKM. V trimming: 6 bases; J trimming: 2 bases; junction bases outside the gene matches: 8. The CDR3 covers 16 residues.

The CDR3 DNA is TGTGCCAGCAGCTTCTCCCCGCCAACTAGCGGGGGATCGTACGAGCAGTACTTC. Amino acids: CASSFSPPTSGGSYEQYF. The chain combines TRBV11-2 with TRBJ2-7, with 11 bases aligning to TRBD2. The germline gives CDR1 SGHAT, CDR2 FQNNGV. After removal of 3 bases from V and 4 bases from J, the junction contained 14 bases not matched to a gene. The CDR3 loop spans 18 amino acids.

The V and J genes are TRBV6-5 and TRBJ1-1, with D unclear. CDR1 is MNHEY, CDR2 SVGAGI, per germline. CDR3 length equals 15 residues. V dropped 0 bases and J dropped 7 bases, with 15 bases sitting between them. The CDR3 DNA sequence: TGTGCCAGCAGTTACTCGACGGCTGGGCTGGGTGAAGCTTTCTTT. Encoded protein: CASSYSTAGLGEAFF.

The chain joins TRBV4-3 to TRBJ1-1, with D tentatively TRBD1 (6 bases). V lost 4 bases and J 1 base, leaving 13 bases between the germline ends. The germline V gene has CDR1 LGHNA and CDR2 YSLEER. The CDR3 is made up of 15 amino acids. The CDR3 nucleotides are TGCGCCAGCAGCCGTCTCGGGGACAAGAACACTGAAGCTTTCTTT. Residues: CASSRLGDKNTEAFF.

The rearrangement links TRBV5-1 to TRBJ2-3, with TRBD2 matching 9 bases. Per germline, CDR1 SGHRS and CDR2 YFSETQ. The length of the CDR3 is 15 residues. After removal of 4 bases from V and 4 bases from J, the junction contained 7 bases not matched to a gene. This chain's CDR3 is CASSPQGGGADTQYF. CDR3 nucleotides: TGCGCCAGCAGCCCTCAGGGCGGGGGGGCAGATACGCAGTATTTT. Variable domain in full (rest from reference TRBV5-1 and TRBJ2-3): KAGVTQTPRYLIKTRGQQVTLSCSPISGHRSVSWYQQTPGQGLQFLFEYFSETQRNKGNFPGRFSGRQFSNSRSEMNVSTLELGDSALYLCASSPQGGGADTQYFGPGTRLTVL.

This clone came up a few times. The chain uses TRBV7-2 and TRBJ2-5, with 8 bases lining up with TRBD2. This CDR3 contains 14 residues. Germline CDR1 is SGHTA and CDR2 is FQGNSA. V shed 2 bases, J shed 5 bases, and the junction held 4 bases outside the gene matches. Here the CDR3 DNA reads TGTGCCAGCAGCTTAAAGGGCGGGGGGGAGACCCAGTACTTC. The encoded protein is CASSLKGGGETQYF.

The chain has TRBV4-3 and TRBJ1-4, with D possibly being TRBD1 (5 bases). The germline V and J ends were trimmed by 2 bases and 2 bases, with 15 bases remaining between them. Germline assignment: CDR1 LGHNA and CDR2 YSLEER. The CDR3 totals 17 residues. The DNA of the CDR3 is TGCGCCAGCAGCCAACGCCGGGGGAAAGGGACTAATGAAAAACTGTTTTTT. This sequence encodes CASSQRRGKGTNEKLFF.

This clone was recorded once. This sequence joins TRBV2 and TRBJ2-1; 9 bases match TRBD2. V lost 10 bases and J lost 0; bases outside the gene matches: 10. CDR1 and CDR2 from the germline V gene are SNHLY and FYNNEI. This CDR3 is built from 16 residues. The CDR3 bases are TGTGCCACGGAGAAGGAAGCGGGGGGCTCCTACAATGAGCAGTTCTTC. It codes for CATEKEAGGSYNEQFF.

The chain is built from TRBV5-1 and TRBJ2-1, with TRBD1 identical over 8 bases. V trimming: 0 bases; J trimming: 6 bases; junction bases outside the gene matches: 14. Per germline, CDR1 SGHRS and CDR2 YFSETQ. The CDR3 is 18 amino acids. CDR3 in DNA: TGCGCCAGCAGCTTGGCCGGGACAGGCTTTCTCAGGGTCAATGAGCAGTTCTTC. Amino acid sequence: CASSLAGTGFLRVNEQFF.

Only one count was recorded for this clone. CDR3 loop: CASSLEFLAGVDTGELFF. In nucleotides, the CDR3 is TGCGCCAGCAGCTTGGAGTTTTTAGCGGGGGTGGACACCGGGGAGCTGTTTTTT. The rearrangement uses TRBV5-1 and TRBJ2-2, with 9 bases identical to TRBD2. In germline, CDR1 is SGHRS, CDR2 YFSETQ. The CDR3 totals 18 residues. V trimming: 0 bases; J trimming: 3 bases; junction bases outside the gene matches: 9.

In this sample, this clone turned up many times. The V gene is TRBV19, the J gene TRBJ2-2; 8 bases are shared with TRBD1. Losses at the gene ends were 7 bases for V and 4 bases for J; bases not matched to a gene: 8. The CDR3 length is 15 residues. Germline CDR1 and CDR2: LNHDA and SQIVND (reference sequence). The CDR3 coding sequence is TGTGCCAGTATCGCAGGGGGCGACCGCACCGGGGAGCTGTTTTTT. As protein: CASIAGGDRTGELFF.

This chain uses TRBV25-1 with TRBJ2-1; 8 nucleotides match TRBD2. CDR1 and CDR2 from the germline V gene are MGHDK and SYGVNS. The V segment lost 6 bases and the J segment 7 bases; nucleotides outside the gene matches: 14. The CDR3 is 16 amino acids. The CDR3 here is CASSPPAGVAGNEQFF. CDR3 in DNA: TGTGCCAGCAGCCCCCCAGCGGGGGTCGCCGGGAATGAGCAGTTCTTC. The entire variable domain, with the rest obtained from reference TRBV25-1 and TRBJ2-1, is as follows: EADIYQTPRYLVIGTGKKITLECSQTMGHDKMYWYQQDPGMELHLIHYSYGVNSTEKGDLSSESTVSRIRTEHFPLTLESARPSHTSQYLCASSPPAGVAGNEQFFGPGTRLTVL.

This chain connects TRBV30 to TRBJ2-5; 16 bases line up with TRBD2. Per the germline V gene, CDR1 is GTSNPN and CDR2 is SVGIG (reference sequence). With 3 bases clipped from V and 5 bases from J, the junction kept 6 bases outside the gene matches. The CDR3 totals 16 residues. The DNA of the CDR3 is TGTGCCTGGAGGGGACTAGCGGGAGGGCCGGGGGAGACCCAGTACTTC. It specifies CAWRGLAGGPGETQYF.

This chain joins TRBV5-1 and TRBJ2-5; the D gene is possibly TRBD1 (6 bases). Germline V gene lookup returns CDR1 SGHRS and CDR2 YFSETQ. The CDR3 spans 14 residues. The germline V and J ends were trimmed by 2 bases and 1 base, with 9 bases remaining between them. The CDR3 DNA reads TGCGCCAGCAGCTTACAGGGTACCCAAGAGACCCAGTACTTC. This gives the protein CASSLQGTQETQYF.

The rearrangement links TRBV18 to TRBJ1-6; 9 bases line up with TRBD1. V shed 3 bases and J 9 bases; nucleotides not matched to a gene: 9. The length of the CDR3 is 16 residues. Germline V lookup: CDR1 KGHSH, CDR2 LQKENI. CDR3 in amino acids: CASSPPPTGGLSPLHF. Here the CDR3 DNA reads TGTGCCAGCTCACCCCCTCCGACAGGGGGTCTTTCACCCCTCCACTTT.